This TCR beta chain was retrieved from a study of cytomegalovirus exposure and HLA in healthy donors. This clone was seen a handful of times. This CDR3 contains 15 residues. Germline CDR1 is LNHDA and CDR2 is SQIVND (reference sequence). Between the trimmed V and J ends, which lost 6 bases and 3 bases, there was a span of 12 bases. Measured with immunoSEQ multiplex PCR; TCRdb has only the in-frame clones, and not every one. The table records around 240,000 clones, nearly 90% of them present only once. J is TRBJ1-6 and V is TRBV19; D not resolved. The specimen was PBMCs. This receptor was identified in a woman younger than 30 in good health and CMV-seronegative. This chain's CDR3 is CASSRGKGYNSPLHF. CDR3 DNA: TGTGCCAGTAGCCGGGGTAAAGGCTATAATTCACCCCTCCACTTT.